Below, one T cell receptor (beta chain) is given with its context. The clone's antigen remains unknown. No base-level quality is on record; no much larger clone is a single base apart. The collaborating institutions used their own protocols to collect whole blood in K2EDTA tubes. Collaborator samples were shipped for TCRbeta analysis as frozen whole blood, isolated PBMCs, or DNA extracted from either sample type. This entry belongs to a study of blood T cell repertoires in COVID-19 (dated by TCRdb to the early 2020s). The study in broad terms: Samples covering the acute and convalescent phases of COVID-19 were provided by collaborators in the United States, Italy and Spain. Where available, HLA class I and class II types were obtained from metadata supplied by the sample provider rather than from assay-based typing. Nearly every sample came with metadata listing a de-identified subject ID, COVID-19 status, age in years and sex. The dataset comprised deeply sampled blood TCRbeta repertoires from subjects exposed to, actively infected with, or recovered from COVID-19. The material from the prospective study consisted of cDNA or gDNA derived from T cells, B-cell-depleted T cells, or PBMCs. The repertoires were made available in a free public database intended to serve as a resource for research on the immune response to SARS-CoV-2. The samples were drawn from the first 160 participants of the ongoing ImmuneRACE study and from 1,254 subjects provided by 6 global collaborators. Study-level results and caveats: Clinical and demographic metadata were provided uncurated, with the amount varying by source and participant.

TCRbeta CDR3 regions were amplified from genomic DNA by means of the immunoSEQ Assay, a bias-controlled multiplex PCR. As for how the authors treated the data: Within the assay, amplification of reference gene primers was used to estimate how many nucleated cells each sample contained. To quantify the absolute abundance of each unique TCRbeta CDR3 rearrangement, sequence reads were collapsed and filtered. For each sample, productive Simpson clonality was calculated as the square root of Simpson's diversity index across productive rearrangements. TCRdb re-hosts the immuneACCESS table, in-frame sequences only. Its copies lack some clones; in the studies checked, an unresolved V gene accounts for under half of them, and the cause for the rest is not known. The V and J calls and clone size are taken from that table; D and trimming were inferred from the DNA. The sample table shows a few hundred thousand clones, and about 88% are seen once. The top ten constitute about 4% of the sample.

The CDR3 numbers 17 residues from cysteine through phenylalanine. CDR3 DNA only is kept here, 51 bases in frame from base 1. The germline V gene provides CDR1 SGDLS and CDR2 YYNGEE. Germline trimming: 4 bases from V, 7 bases from J; junction bases outside gene matches: 17. The chain is encoded by TRBV9 joined to TRBJ2-1; 7 of the junction bases match TRBD1. The specimen sequenced was peripheral blood. The TCR comes from a young man with active or convalescent COVID-19. Read as DNA, the sequence is TGTGCCAGCAGCCCACGAGGGAGTCCGTTCAGGGGGAATGAGCAGTTCTTC. Translated, it reads CASSPRGSPFRGNEQFF.